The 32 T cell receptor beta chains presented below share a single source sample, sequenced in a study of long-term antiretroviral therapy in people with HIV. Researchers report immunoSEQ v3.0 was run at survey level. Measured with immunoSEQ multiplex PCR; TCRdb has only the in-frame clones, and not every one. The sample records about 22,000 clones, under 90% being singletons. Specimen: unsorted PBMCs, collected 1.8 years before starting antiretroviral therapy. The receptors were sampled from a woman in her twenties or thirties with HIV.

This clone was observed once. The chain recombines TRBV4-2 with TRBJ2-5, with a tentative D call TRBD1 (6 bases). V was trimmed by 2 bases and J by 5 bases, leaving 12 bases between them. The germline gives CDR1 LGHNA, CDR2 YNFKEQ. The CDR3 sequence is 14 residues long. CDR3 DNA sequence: TGTGCCAGCAGCCAATCGGACAGACGGGAGACCCAGTACTTC. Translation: CASSQSDRRETQYF.

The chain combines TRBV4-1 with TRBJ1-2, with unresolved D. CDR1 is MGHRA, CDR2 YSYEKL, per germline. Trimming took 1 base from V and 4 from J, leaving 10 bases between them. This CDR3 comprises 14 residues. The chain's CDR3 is CASSQVAETYGYTF. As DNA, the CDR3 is TGCGCCAGCAGCCAAGTCGCTGAGACCTATGGCTACACCTTC.

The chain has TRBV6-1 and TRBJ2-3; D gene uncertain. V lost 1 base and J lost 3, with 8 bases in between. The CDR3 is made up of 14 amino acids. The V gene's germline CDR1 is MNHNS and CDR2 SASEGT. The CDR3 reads CASSEGRRTDTQYF. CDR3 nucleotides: TGTGCCAGCAGTGAAGGGCGAAGAACAGATACGCAGTATTTT.

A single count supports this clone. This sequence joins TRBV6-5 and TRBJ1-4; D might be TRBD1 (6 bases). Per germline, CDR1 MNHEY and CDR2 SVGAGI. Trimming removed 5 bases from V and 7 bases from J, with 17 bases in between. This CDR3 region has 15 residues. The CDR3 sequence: CASSVTAGGGEKLFF. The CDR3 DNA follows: TGTGCCAGCAGTGTTACAGCGGGGGGCGGTGAAAAACTGTTTTTT.

The CDR3 here is CASSFQGADYGYTF. In DNA form, the CDR3 reads TGCGCCAGCAGCTTTCAGGGGGCGGACTATGGCTACACCTTC. The rearrangement links TRBV5-1 to TRBJ1-2; 8 bases agree with TRBD1. The junction had 3 bases not matched to a gene; V was cut back by 2 bases and J by 3 bases. The germline V gene encodes CDR1 SGHRS and CDR2 YFSETQ. The CDR3 sequence is 14 residues long.

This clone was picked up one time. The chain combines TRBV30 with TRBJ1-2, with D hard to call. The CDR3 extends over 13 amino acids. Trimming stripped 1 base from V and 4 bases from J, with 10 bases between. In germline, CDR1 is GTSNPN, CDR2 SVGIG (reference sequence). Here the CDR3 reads CAWSERGTYGYTF. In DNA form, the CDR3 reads TGTGCCTGGAGTGAACGGGGAACCTATGGCTACACCTTC.

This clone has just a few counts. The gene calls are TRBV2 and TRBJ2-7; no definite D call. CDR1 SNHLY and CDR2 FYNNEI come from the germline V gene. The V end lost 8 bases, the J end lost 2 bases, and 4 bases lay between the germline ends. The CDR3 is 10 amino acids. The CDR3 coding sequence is TGTGCCAGCGGGCCCTACGAGCAGTACGTC. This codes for CASGPYEQYV.

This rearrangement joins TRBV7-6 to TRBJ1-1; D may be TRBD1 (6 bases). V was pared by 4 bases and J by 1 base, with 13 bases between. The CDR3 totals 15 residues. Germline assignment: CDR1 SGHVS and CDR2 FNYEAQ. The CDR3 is CASSSGESGNTEAFF. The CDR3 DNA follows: TGTGCCAGCAGCTCAGGGGAATCGGGGAACACTGAAGCTTTCTTT.

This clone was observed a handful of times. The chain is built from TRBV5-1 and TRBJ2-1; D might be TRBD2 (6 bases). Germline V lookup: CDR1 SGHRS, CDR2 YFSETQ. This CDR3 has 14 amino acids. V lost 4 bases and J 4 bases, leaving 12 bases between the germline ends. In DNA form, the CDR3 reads TGCGCCAGCAGCACCTCGGGAGAGTACAATGAGCAGTTCTTC. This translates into CASSTSGEYNEQFF. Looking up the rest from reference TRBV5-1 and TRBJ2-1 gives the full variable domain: KAGVTQTPRYLIKTRGQQVTLSCSPISGHRSVSWYQQTPGQGLQFLFEYFSETQRNKGNFPGRFSGRQFSNSRSEMNVSTLELGDSALYLCASSTSGEYNEQFFGPGTRLTVL.

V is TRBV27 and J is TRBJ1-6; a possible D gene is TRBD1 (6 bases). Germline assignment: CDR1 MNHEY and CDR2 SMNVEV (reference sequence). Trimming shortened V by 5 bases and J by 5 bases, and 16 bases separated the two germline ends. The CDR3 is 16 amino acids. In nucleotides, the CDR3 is TGTGCCAGCAGTAAATCCCCCTACAGGGATAATTCACCCCTCCACTTT. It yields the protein CASSKSPYRDNSPLHF.

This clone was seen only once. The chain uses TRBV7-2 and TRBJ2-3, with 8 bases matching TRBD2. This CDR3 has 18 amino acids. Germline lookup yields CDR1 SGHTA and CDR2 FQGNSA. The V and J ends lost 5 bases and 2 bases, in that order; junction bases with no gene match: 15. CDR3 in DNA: TGTGCCAGCAGCCAGTTTTCTTCAAGCGGGGGATACACAGATACGCAGTATTTT. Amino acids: CASSQFSSSGGYTDTQYF.

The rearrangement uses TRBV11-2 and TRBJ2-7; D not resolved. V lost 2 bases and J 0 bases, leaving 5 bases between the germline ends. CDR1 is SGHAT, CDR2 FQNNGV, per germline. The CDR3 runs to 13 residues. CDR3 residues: CASSLTNSYEQYV. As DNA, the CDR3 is TGTGCCAGCAGCTTAACTAACTCCTACGAGCAGTACGTC.

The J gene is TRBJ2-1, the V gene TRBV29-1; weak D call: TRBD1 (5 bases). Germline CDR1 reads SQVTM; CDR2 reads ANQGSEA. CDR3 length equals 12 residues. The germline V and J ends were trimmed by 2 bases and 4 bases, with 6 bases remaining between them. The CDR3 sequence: CSVETGYNEQFF. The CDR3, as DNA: TGCAGCGTTGAAACAGGTTACAATGAGCAGTTCTTC.

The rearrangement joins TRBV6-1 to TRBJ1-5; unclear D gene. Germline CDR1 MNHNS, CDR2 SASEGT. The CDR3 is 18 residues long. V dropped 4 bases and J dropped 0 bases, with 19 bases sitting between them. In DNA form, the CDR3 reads TGTGCCAGCAGTGGGGTTTCGGCCAATGCCTATAGCAATCAGCCCCAGCATTTT. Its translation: CASSGVSANAYSNQPQHF.

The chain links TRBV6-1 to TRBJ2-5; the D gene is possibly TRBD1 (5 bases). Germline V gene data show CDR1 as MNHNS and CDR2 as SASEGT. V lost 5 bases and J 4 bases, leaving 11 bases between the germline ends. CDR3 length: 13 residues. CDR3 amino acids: CASSPRAAETQYF. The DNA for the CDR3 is TGTGCCAGCAGTCCCAGGGCAGCAGAGACCCAGTACTTC.

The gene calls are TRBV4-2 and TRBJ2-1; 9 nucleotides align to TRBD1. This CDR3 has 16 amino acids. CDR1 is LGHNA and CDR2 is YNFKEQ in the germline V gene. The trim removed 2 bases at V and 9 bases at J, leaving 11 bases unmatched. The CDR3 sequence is CASSQNRGQGTVEQFF. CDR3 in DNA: TGTGCCAGCAGCCAAAACAGGGGGCAGGGGACCGTTGAGCAGTTCTTC.

CDR3 protein: CASSEAFFLSGMNTEAFF. The CDR3 DNA is TGTGCCAGCAGTGAAGCATTCTTCCTATCAGGGATGAACACTGAAGCTTTCTTT. The chain links TRBV2 to TRBJ1-1; D might be TRBD1 (5 bases). V dropped 0 bases and J dropped 0 bases, with 17 bases sitting between them. This CDR3 is built from 18 residues. Germline V gives CDR1 SNHLY, CDR2 FYNNEI.

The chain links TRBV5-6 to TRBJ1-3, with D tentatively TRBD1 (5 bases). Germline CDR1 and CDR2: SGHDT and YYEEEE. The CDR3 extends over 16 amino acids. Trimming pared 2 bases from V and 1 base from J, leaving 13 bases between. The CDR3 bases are TGTGCCAGCAGCTTTCGTCAGGGTGGGTCTGGAAACACCATATATTTT. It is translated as CASSFRQGGSGNTIYF.

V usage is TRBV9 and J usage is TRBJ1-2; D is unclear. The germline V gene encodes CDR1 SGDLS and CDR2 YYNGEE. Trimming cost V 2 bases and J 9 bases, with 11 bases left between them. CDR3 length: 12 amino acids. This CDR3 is CASSVTQGSYTF. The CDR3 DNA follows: TGTGCCAGCAGCGTCACCCAAGGGAGCTACACCTTC.

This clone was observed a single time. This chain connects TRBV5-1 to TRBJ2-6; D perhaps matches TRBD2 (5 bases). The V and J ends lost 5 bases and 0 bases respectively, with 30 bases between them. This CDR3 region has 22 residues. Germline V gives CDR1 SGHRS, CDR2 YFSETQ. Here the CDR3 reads CASRPGGTKDSLLISGANVLTF. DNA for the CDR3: TGCGCCAGCAGGCCAGGTGGTACTAAGGACTCCCTATTAATCTCTGGGGCCAACGTCCTGACTTTC.

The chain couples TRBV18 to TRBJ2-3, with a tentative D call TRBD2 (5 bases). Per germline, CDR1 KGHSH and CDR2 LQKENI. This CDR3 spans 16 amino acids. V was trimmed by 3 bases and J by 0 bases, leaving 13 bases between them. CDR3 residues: CASSPSSTRSTDTQYF. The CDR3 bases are TGTGCCAGCTCACCTTCATCTACTAGAAGCACAGATACGCAGTATTTT. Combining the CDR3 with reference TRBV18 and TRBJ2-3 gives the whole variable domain NAGVMQNPRHLVRRRGQEARLRCSPMKGHSHVYWYRQLPEEGLKFMVYLQKENIIDESGMPKERFSAEFPKEGPSILRIQQVVRGDSAAYFCASSPSSTRSTDTQYFGPGTRLTVL.

This chain's CDR3 is CASSLGVGGAYEQYF. DNA for the CDR3: TGTGCCAGCAGCTTAGGCGTGGGGGGGGCATACGAGCAGTACTTC. V usage is TRBV7-2 and J usage is TRBJ2-7, with D tentatively TRBD2 (7 bases). The V gene lost 1 base and the J gene lost 4 bases, with 14 bases spanning the gap. This CDR3 has 15 amino acids. Looked up from germline, CDR1 is SGHTA and CDR2 is FQGNSA.

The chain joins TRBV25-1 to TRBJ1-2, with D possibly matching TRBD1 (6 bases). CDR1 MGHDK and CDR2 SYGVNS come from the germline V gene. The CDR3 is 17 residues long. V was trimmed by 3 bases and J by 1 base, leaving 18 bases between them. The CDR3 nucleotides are TGTGCCAGCAGTGATGCTGCCGGGACAAGAAATAACTATGGCTACACCTTC. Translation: CASSDAAGTRNNYGYTF.

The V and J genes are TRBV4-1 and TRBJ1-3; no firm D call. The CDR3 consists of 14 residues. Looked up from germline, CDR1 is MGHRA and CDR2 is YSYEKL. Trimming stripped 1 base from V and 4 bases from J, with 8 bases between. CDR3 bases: TGCGCCAGCAGCCAAGGCTCAGCCGGAAACACCATATATTTT. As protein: CASSQGSAGNTIYF.

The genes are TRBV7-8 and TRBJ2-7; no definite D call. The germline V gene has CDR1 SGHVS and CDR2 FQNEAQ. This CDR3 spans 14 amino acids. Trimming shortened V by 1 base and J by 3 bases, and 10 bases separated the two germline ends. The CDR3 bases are TGTGCCAGCAGCTTAGGGTCGACGATCTACGAGCAGTACGTC. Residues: CASSLGSTIYEQYV.

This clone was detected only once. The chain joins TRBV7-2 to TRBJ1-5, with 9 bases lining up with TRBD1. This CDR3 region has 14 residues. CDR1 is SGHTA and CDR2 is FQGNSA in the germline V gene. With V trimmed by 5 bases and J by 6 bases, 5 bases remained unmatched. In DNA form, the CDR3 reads TGTGCCAGCAGCCCAACAGGGGGCCTTCAGCCCCAGCATTTT. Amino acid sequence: CASSPTGGLQPQHF.

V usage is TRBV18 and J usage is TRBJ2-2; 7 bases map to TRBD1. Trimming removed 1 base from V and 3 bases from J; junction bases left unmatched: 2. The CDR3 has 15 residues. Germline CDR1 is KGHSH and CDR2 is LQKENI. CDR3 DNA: TGTGCCAGCTCACCACGACAGGGTGACACCGGGGAGCTGTTTTTT. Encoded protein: CASSPRQGDTGELFF.

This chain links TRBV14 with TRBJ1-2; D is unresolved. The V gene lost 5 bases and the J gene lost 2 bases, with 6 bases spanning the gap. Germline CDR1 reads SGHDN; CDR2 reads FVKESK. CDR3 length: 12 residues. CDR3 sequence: CASSEQNYGYTF. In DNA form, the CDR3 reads TGTGCCAGCAGCGAACAGAACTATGGCTACACCTTC.

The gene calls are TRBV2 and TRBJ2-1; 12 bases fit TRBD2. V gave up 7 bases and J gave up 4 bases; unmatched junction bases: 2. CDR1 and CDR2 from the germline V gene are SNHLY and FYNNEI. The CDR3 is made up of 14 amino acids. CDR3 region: CASIGTSGYNEQFF. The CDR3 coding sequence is TGTGCCAGCATCGGGACTAGCGGGTACAATGAGCAGTTCTTC.

The CDR3: CASSGVVWAETQYF. In DNA form, the CDR3 reads TGTGCCAGTAGTGGAGTGGTATGGGCAGAGACCCAGTACTTC. The chain is built from TRBV19 and TRBJ2-5; D is undetermined. CDR1 and CDR2 from the germline V gene are LNHDA and SQIVND (reference sequence). V lost 5 bases and J lost 4, with 14 bases in between. The CDR3 extends over 14 amino acids.

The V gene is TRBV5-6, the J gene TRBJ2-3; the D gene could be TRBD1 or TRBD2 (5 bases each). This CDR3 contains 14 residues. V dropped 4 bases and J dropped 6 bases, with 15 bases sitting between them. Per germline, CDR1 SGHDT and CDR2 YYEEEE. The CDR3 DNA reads TGTGCCAGCAGCCACCGGGACGCCTCCGATACGCAGTATTTT. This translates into CASSHRDASDTQYF.

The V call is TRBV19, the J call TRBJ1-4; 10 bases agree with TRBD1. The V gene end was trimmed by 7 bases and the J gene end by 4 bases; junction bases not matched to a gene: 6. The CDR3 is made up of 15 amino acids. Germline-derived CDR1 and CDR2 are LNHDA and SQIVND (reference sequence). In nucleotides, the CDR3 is TGTGCCAGTATTGACAGGGGGCCTAGTAATGAAAAACTGTTTTTT. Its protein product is CASIDRGPSNEKLFF. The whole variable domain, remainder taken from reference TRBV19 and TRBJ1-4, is DGGITQSPKYLFRKEGQNVTLSCEQNLNHDAMYWYRQDPGQGLRLIYYSQIVNDFQKGDIAEGYSVSREKKESFPLTVTSAQKNPTAFYLCASIDRGPSNEKLFFGSGTQLSVL.